Listed here is a single T cell receptor (beta chain). Its antigen is still unknown. This sample is part of a study of graft-versus-host responses after intestinal transplantation. Study-wide context: Uniformly, recipients were administered anti-thymocyte globulin induction with subsequent tacrolimus and steroids for 3 to 4 years.

TCRdb keeps only in-frame clones here, not all; method: immunoSEQ multiplex PCR. The sample contains over 45,000 clones, roughly 93% of which appear only once. Study-wide points: Early post-transplant falls in HvG clones accompanied the peak levels of circulating GvH clones. Recipient marrow showed GvH clones, some seen first in ileum or blood.

The germline V and J ends were trimmed by 0 bases and 6 bases, with 13 bases remaining between them. There are 16 residues in the CDR3. Germline CDR1 reads SGHRS; CDR2 reads YFSETQ. The sequencing here drew on unstimulated CD4+ T cells sorted from spleen or lymph node cells, taken before transplant. This clonotype was obtained from a human donor who was the organ donor for an intestinal transplant. This chain links TRBV5-1 with TRBJ1-6; perhaps TRBD1 as D (6 bases). The CDR3, as DNA: TGCGCCAGCAGCTTGGAATCGACAGGCCGTAATTCACCCCTCCACTTT. It specifies CASSLESTGRNSPLHF.